This T cell receptor beta chain appears in the sequencing data of a study of beta chain features in type 1 diabetes. At the level of the study: The examined sorted cells totaled about 98 million across samples. Regarding the study as a whole: Across all four CD4+ subsets, people with type 1 diabetes showed modestly shorter TCRB CDR3s.

Remarks on this clone: The antigen remains unidentified.

cDNA synthesis used the whole RNA isolate, giving expressed TCRB sequences. It was found that naive, central memory and regulatory T cell samples averaged roughly 3.5 million reads. Clones were sequenced by immunoSEQ multiplex PCR, and TCRdb holds only the in-frame ones, with some missing. The sample records 500,000 to 700,000 clones, about 16% being singletons. CDR3 length equals 16 residues. Trimming shortened V by 4 bases and J by 5 bases, and 21 bases separated the two germline ends. The germline CDR1 and CDR2 sequences are LGHNA and YNFKEQ. Material for sequencing was naive CD4+ T cells from blood. The genes are TRBV4-2 and TRBJ2-7; TRBD1 is a possible D gene (6 bases). The clonotype originates from a man aged 18-30 years in good health. CDR3 loop: CASSPRAAGEFHEQYF. The CDR3 nucleotides read TGTGCCAGCAGCCCCCGGGCCGCAGGGGAGTTCCACGAGCAGTACTTC.